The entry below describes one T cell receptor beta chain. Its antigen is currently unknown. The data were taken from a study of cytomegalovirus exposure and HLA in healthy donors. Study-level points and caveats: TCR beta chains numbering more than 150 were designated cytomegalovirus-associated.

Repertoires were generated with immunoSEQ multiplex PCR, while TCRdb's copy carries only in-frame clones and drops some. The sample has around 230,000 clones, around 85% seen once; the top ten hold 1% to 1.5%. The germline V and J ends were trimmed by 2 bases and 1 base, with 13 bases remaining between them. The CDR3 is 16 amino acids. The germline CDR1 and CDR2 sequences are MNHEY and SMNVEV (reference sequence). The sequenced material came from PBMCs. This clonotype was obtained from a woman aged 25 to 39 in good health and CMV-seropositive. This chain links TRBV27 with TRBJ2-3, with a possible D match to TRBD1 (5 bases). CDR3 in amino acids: CASSLLTRDGTDTQYF. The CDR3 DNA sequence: TGTGCCAGCAGTTTACTTACCAGGGATGGCACAGATACGCAGTATTTT.